A single sample gave rise to the 15 T cell receptor beta chains below, sequenced in a study of CD8+CD57+ T cells in acquired aplastic anemia. Template material for TCR beta VDJ and CDR3 profiling consisted of genomic DNA. TCRdb recomputed calls from the reads with MiXCR, one row per CDR3 protein. Here the sample spans around 200,000 distinct CDR3 sequences, about 50% being singletons. Patients sequenced had flow cytometry evidence of CD8+CD57+ cell expansion. Sequenced material: sorted CD4+, CD8+, or CD8+CD57+ T cells (not recorded which) from PBMCs. These receptors originate from a human donor with aplastic anemia.

This clonotype was recorded many times. This chain joins TRBV20-1 and TRBJ2-7; possibly TRBD1 for D (5 bases). The CDR3 has 12 amino acids. Germline V CDR1 and CDR2: DFQATT, SNEGSKA (reference sequence). The germline V and J ends were trimmed by 6 bases and 4 bases, with 13 bases remaining between them. The CDR3 reads CSAQTEDYEQYF. The CDR3 DNA follows: TGCAGTGCGCAGACAGAAGATTACGAGCAGTACTTC.

The sample holds one count of this clonotype. This chain connects TRBV19 to TRBJ2-2; the D call may be TRBD1 or TRBD2 (5 bases each). The CDR3 covers 15 residues. Germline V gives CDR1 LNHDA, CDR2 SQIVND (reference sequence). V dropped 5 bases and J dropped 4 bases, with 14 bases sitting between them. DNA of the CDR3: TGTGCCAGTAGTGAAGGGGTCGGGGTCACCGGGGAGCTGTTTTTT. Protein product: CASSEGVGVTGELFF. The entire variable domain, with the rest obtained from reference TRBV19 and TRBJ2-2, is as follows: DGGITQSPKYLFRKEGQNVTLSCEQNLNHDAMYWYRQDPGQGLRLIYYSQIVNDFQKGDIAEGYSVSREKKESFPLTVTSAQKNPTAFYLCASSEGVGVTGELFFGEGSRLTVL.

This chain connects TRBV20-1 to TRBJ2-5; 11 bases match TRBD2. Looked up from germline, CDR1 is DFQATT and CDR2 is SNEGSKA (reference sequence). After removal of 1 base from V and 5 bases from J, the junction contained 9 bases not matched to a gene. The CDR3 is made up of 16 amino acids. The chain's CDR3 is CSARVSSSGGWETQYF. CDR3 sequence (DNA): TGCAGTGCTAGAGTCTCGTCTAGCGGGGGGTGGGAGACCCAGTACTTC.

This clonotype was detected a few times. CDR3 nucleotide sequence: TGTGCCAGCAGTTTAAGGGGGACTCGAGATACGCAGTATTTT. Protein sequence: CASSLRGTRDTQYF. The chain employs TRBV27 and TRBJ2-3; possibly TRBD1 or TRBD2 for D (6 bases each). The CDR3 totals 14 residues. In germline, CDR1 is MNHEY, CDR2 SMNVEV (reference sequence). V was clipped by 2 bases and J by 5 bases, with 11 bases between them.

The rearrangement uses TRBV5-1 and TRBJ1-3; no definite D call. Germline V gives CDR1 SGHRS, CDR2 YFSETQ. The V end was cut by 0 bases, the J end by 6 bases, with 10 bases between. CDR3 size: 14 residues. The CDR3 DNA is TGCGCCAGCAGCTTGGCCGGGGTGGAAAACACCATATATTTT. Its translation: CASSLAGVENTIYF.

This clonotype was counted a few times. This chain links TRBV15 with TRBJ1-2; maybe TRBD1 (5 bases). This CDR3 contains 15 residues. Trimming pared 0 bases from V and 3 bases from J, leaving 11 bases between. Germline loops: CDR1 LNHNV, CDR2 YYDKDF (reference sequence). This CDR3 is CATSRDLGDYYGYTF. The CDR3, as DNA: TGTGCCACCAGCAGAGATCTCGGGGACTACTATGGCTACACCTTC.

This rearrangement joins TRBV12-3 or TRBV12-4 to TRBJ2-7, with D tentatively TRBD1 or TRBD2 (5 bases each). This CDR3 contains 13 residues. Trimming stripped 4 bases from V and 5 bases from J, with 12 bases between. CDR3 in amino acids: CASSWGRRHEQYF. The CDR3 DNA follows: TGTGCCAGCAGTTGGGGACGCCGGCACGAGCAGTACTTC.

The table lists this clonotype with many counts. The chain couples TRBV5-1 to TRBJ2-7; 7 positions match TRBD1. The CDR3 runs to 13 residues. Looked up from germline, CDR1 is SGHRS and CDR2 is YFSETQ. V shed 4 bases, J shed 3 bases, and the junction held 4 bases outside the gene matches. CDR3 amino acids: CASSLRQGYEQYF. Here the CDR3 DNA reads TGCGCCAGCAGCCTAAGACAGGGCTACGAGCAGTACTTC.

This clonotype was observed a single time. The J gene is TRBJ2-5, the V gene TRBV11-2, with 12 nucleotides matching TRBD2. CDR1 and CDR2 from the germline V gene are SGHAT and FQNNGV. This CDR3 region has 17 residues. The junction had 11 bases not matched to a gene; V was cut back by 5 bases and J by 4 bases. Here the CDR3 DNA reads TGTGCCAGCAGCCGAGTCCTAGCGGGGGGGCCTACAGAGACCCAGTACTTC. Its protein product is CASSRVLAGGPTETQYF.

V and J are TRBV19 and TRBJ1-6, with TRBD1 matching 9 bases. V shed 3 bases, J shed 7 bases, and the junction held 4 bases outside the gene matches. Germline assignment: CDR1 LNHDA and CDR2 SQIVND (reference sequence). The length of the CDR3 is 15 residues. The CDR3 region has the DNA TGTGCCAGTAGTATGGGACAGGGAGCGAATTCACCCCTCCACTTT. Its translation is CASSMGQGANSPLHF.

This clonotype occurred many times. The gene calls are TRBV10-3 and TRBJ1-3; a weak D match, TRBD1 (6 bases). Germline CDR1 reads ENHRY; CDR2 reads SYGVKD. This CDR3 contains 15 residues. V was shortened by 8 bases and J by 3 bases, with 17 bases between the two germline ends. CDR3 coding DNA: TGTGCCATCCACGGGGGCCTAGGGGGTGGAAACACCATATATTTT. This codes for CAIHGGLGGGNTIYF.

This chain uses TRBV25-1 with TRBJ2-5; D perhaps matches TRBD2 (6 bases). Germline assignment: CDR1 MGHDK and CDR2 SYGVNS. The CDR3 totals 16 residues. Trimming shortened V by 5 bases and J by 5 bases, and 21 bases separated the two germline ends. The CDR3 nucleotides read TGTGCCAGCAGTCCAACCGACTGGGGGGTGGTTGAGACCCAGTACTTC. Its protein is CASSPTDWGVVETQYF.

This clonotype has at least ten counts. The V call is TRBV11-1, the J call TRBJ1-2; no definite D call. The CDR3 has 17 residues. V gave up 2 bases and J gave up 0 bases, with 16 bases separating them. CDR1 is SGHAT and CDR2 is FQDESV in the germline V gene (reference sequence). This chain's CDR3 is CASSLRPPKGPNYGYTF. As DNA, the CDR3 is TGTGCCAGCAGCTTACGCCCCCCCAAGGGCCCTAACTATGGCTACACCTTC.

This chain joins TRBV20-1 and TRBJ2-5; weak D call: TRBD1 (6 bases). V lost 3 bases to trimming and J lost 4 bases, with 15 bases between them. The germline V gene encodes CDR1 DFQATT and CDR2 SNEGSKA (reference sequence). The CDR3 has 14 amino acids. Here the CDR3 reads CSARGASDAETQYF. CDR3 DNA sequence: TGCAGTGCTAGGGGGGCCAGTGATGCAGAGACCCAGTACTTC.

This clonotype appeared many times. This rearrangement joins TRBV20-1 to TRBJ1-3; TRBD1 aligns across 8 bases. Germline V gene sequence: CDR1 DFQATT, CDR2 SNEGSKA (reference sequence). The CDR3 is 15 residues long. With V trimmed by 2 bases and J by 0 bases, 3 bases remained unmatched. The CDR3 sequence: CSARQGASSGNTIYF. CDR3 bases: TGCAGTGCTAGACAGGGGGCGAGCTCTGGAAACACCATATATTTT.